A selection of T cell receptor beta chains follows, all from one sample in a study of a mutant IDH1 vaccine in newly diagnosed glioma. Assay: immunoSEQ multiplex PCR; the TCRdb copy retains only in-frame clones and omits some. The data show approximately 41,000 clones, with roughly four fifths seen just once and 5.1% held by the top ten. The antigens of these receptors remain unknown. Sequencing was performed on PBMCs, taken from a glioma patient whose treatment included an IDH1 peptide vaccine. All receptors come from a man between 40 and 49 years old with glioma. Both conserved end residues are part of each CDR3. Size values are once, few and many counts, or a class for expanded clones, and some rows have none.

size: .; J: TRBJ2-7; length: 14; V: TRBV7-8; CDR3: CASSLGDEGHEQYF
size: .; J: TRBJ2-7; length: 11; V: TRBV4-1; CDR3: CASSQGEEQYF
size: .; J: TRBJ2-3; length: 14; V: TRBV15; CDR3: CAGGPGLKPDTQYF
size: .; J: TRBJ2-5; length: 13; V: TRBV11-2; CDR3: CASSLAWDKTQYF
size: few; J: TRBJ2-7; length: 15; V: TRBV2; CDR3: CASSEAGGSSYEQYF
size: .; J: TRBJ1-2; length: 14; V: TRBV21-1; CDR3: CASRPGGPYYGYTF
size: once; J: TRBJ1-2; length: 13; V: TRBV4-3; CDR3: CASSQGTIYGYTF
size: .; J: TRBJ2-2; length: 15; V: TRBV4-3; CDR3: CASSQDVGGWRELFF
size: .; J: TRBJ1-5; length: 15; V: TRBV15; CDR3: CATSRDRSDNQPQHF
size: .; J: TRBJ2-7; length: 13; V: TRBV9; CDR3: CASSRDFSYEQYF